Listed here are 8 T cell receptor beta chains from one sample, sequenced in a study of cytomegalovirus exposure and HLA in healthy donors. The PCR ran on 60 Vbeta and 13 Jbeta primers. The data were produced by immunoSEQ multiplex PCR, yet TCRdb's version contains in-frame clones alone and is incomplete. The sample yields some 140,000 clones, around 86% seen once. Sequences were obtained from PBMCs. Every receptor here comes from a woman between 45 and 65 years old in good health and CMV-seropositive.

This clone has just a few counts. The chain combines TRBV28 with TRBJ1-2, with D hard to call. This CDR3 is 15 amino acids long. From germline, CDR1 is MDHEN and CDR2 SYDVKM. V was trimmed by 7 bases and J by 4 bases, leaving 19 bases between them. The CDR3 region has the DNA TGTGCCAGCACCCCCTCCCTGAGCAGCGGCTATGGCTACACCTTC. This sequence encodes CASTPSLSSGYGYTF.

The V gene is TRBV7-9, the J gene TRBJ1-2, with D maybe TRBD1 (6 bases). Deletions cut 4 bases from V and 4 bases from J, with 19 bases between. The CDR3 loop spans 16 amino acids. Looked up from germline, CDR1 is SEHNR and CDR2 is FQNEAQ (reference sequence). The CDR3 loop reads CASSSLPQQGVYGYTF. CDR3 DNA sequence: TGTGCCAGCAGCTCCTTACCTCAACAGGGAGTCTATGGCTACACCTTC.

The V and J genes are TRBV15 and TRBJ1-5; maybe TRBD1 (5 bases). V lost 5 bases and J lost 3, with 14 bases in between. CDR3 length equals 15 residues. The germline V gene encodes CDR1 LNHNV and CDR2 YYDKDF (reference sequence). As DNA, the CDR3 is TGTGCCACCAGCGGGAGGGACGGCCTCAATCAGCCCCAGCATTTT. Residues: CATSGRDGLNQPQHF.

This clone was found a few times. This sequence joins TRBV19 and TRBJ1-1; D not resolved. V was trimmed by 7 bases and J by 3 bases, leaving 15 bases between them. Germline CDR1 LNHDA, CDR2 SQIVND (reference sequence). This CDR3 has 14 residues. The CDR3 here is CASTQPGGDTEAFF. The CDR3 DNA is TGTGCCAGTACCCAACCGGGCGGGGACACTGAAGCTTTCTTT.

The J gene is TRBJ2-1, the V gene TRBV5-1; 7 bases align to TRBD2. CDR3 length equals 15 residues. V shed 0 bases, J shed 5 bases, and the junction held 5 bases outside the gene matches. Germline values: CDR1 SGHRS, CDR2 YFSETQ. For the CDR3, the DNA is TGCGCCAGCAGCTTGGCTAGCGGCAGACACAATGAGCAGTTCTTC. It encodes CASSLASGRHNEQFF.

The chain couples TRBV4-3 to TRBJ1-2, with 8 positions matching TRBD1. CDR1 and CDR2 (germline): LGHNA, YSLEER. The ends lost 4 bases at V and 4 bases at J; junction bases unmatched: 8. This CDR3 comprises 15 residues. DNA for the CDR3: TGCGCCAGCAGCCGAATGCTGGGACAGGTCTATGGCTACACCTTC. Its translation is CASSRMLGQVYGYTF.

This rearrangement joins TRBV27 to TRBJ1-2; 9 nucleotides align to TRBD1. CDR3 length: 13 residues. The V gene end was trimmed by 5 bases and the J gene end by 6 bases; junction bases not matched to a gene: 4. Germline CDR1 is MNHEY and CDR2 is SMNVEV (reference sequence). CDR3 coding DNA: TGTGCCAGCAGTAAAACAGGGGGCCATGGCTACACCTTC. It yields the protein CASSKTGGHGYTF.

The V and J genes are TRBV9 and TRBJ2-2; 7 positions agree with TRBD2. The CDR3 spans 15 residues. J lost 6 bases, V lost 0 bases, and 5 bases had no gene match. The germline V gene has CDR1 SGDLS and CDR2 YYNGEE. The CDR3 is CASSVEPRGAGELFF. In DNA, the CDR3 is TGTGCCAGCAGCGTAGAACCCCGGGGGGCCGGGGAGCTGTTTTTT.